This T cell receptor beta chain was sequenced during a study of cytomegalovirus exposure and HLA in healthy donors. PCR primers comprised 60 Vbeta and 13 Jbeta primers. The assay was immunoSEQ multiplex PCR, and TCRdb's table has in-frame clones only and misses some. The sample carries some 97,000 clones, about 75% recorded once. The sample holds a few counts of this clone. The germline CDR1 and CDR2 sequences are MNHNY and SVGAGI (reference sequence). The V end lost 8 bases, the J end lost 2 bases, and 12 bases lay between the germline ends. The CDR3 extends over 14 amino acids. V gene TRBV6-6 combines with J gene TRBJ2-2, with TRBD1 as a possible D gene (6 bases). This receptor was taken from a male donor in good health and CMV-seropositive. The sequenced material came from PBMCs. The CDR3 DNA reads as TGTGCCAGCTGGGGGACACTCAACACCGGGGAGCTGTTTTTT. It encodes CASWGTLNTGELFF.